This T cell receptor (beta chain) emerged from a study of blood T cell repertoires in COVID-19. About the study: Collection of acute and convalescent COVID-19 samples took place in the United States, Italy and Spain. Nucleic acid was either cDNA or gDNA, and it came from T cells, B-cell-depleted T cells, or PBMCs.

In the study's own analysis: Nucleated cell counts were estimated from reference gene primer amplification. TCRdb's table, derived via immunoSEQ multiplex PCR, lists solely in-frame clones and lacks some. V and J calls and clone size follow that table, whereas D and trimming were derived from the DNA. The sample holds 150,000 or so clones, around 93% seen once. CDR1 is SGDLS and CDR2 is YYNGEE in the germline V gene. With 2 bases clipped from V and 5 bases from J, the junction kept 3 bases outside the gene matches. The CDR3 spans 14 residues. The V and J genes are TRBV9 and TRBJ1-2; 10 bases align to TRBD1. The specimen was peripheral blood. The receptor's source is a woman in her fifties or sixties with acute or convalescent COVID-19. In DNA, the CDR3 is TGTGCCAGCAGCGTGGGACAGGGGTCGTATGGCTACACCTTC. Protein sequence: CASSVGQGSYGYTF.